These 7 T cell receptor beta chains were sequenced from one sample in a study of T cell responses to AZD1222 COVID-19 vaccine (dated by TCRdb to the early 2020s). Libraries were prepared through the immunoSEQ multiplex PCR assay. This immuneACCESS table, as held by TCRdb, lists in-frame sequences with V and J called but not all clones. Of the missing ones, under half trace to an unresolved V gene in checked studies; the others have no known cause. This sample is represented by some 150,000 clones; approximately 89% of them were singletons. Together, the top ten hold 1.5% to 2% of the sample. The time point label here, explained by the study, means: about 28 days (+/-7) after the second vaccine dose. The sequencing used peripheral blood, collected 28 days after the second AZD1222 dose. These receptors were taken from an adult who received the AZD1222 COVID-19 vaccine.

This chain joins TRBV29-1 and TRBJ2-7, with D possibly matching TRBD2 (6 bases). V lost 1 base, J lost 3 bases, and 10 bases lay in between. The CDR3 runs to 13 residues. Germline V CDR1 and CDR2: SQVTM, ANQGSEA. The CDR3 here is CSVEGGGDYEQYF. In DNA, the CDR3 is TGCAGCGTTGAAGGTGGCGGGGACTACGAGCAGTACTTC.

The CDR3 DNA sequence: TGTGCCAGCAGCGGGTCGGGGAACAATGAGCAGTTCTTC. Its protein is CASSGSGNNEQFF. The chain joins TRBV3-1 (or the pseudogene TRBV3-2) to TRBJ2-1; D may be TRBD2 (5 bases). The CDR3 extends over 13 amino acids. V was trimmed by 5 bases and J by 5 bases, leaving 10 bases between them. Germline V CDR1 and CDR2: LGHDT, YNNKEL (reference sequence).

In this sample, this clone turned up once. This chain links TRBV7-3 with TRBJ2-2; D is ambiguous. This CDR3 is 14 amino acids long. Germline V lookup: CDR1 SGHTA, CDR2 FQGTGA. V dropped 5 bases and J dropped 2 bases, with 9 bases sitting between them. The CDR3 is CASSPSGNTGELFF. The CDR3 coding sequence is TGTGCCAGCAGCCCCTCCGGTAACACCGGGGAGCTGTTTTTT.

The V gene is TRBV7-9, the J gene TRBJ1-3; 11 nucleotides line up with TRBD1. The germline CDR1 and CDR2 sequences are SEHNR and FQNEAQ (reference sequence). The CDR3 length is 16 residues. The trim removed 4 bases at V and 0 bases at J, leaving 2 bases unmatched. The CDR3 coding sequence is TGTGCCAGCAGCTCCGGGACAGGGGGCTCTGGAAACACCATATATTTT. Its translation is CASSSGTGGSGNTIYF. Using reference TRBV7-9 and TRBJ1-3 for the parts outside the CDR3, the full variable domain is DTGVSQNPRHKITKRGQNVTFRCDPISEHNRLYWYRQTLGQGPEFLTYFQNEAQLEKSRLLSDRFSAERPKGSFSTLEIQRTEQGDSAMYLCASSSGTGGSGNTIYFGEGSWLTVV.

The DNA of the CDR3 is TGTGCCAGCAGCTTCATAGCGGGAGGAGAAAGGAATGAGCAGTTCTTC. Amino acids: CASSFIAGGERNEQFF. The chain uses TRBV5-5 and TRBJ2-1; 10 bases are shared with TRBD2. The CDR3 is made up of 16 amino acids. With 2 bases clipped from V and 7 bases from J, the junction kept 9 bases outside the gene matches. Germline V lookup: CDR1 SGHKS, CDR2 YYEKEE (reference sequence).

The genes are TRBV7-8 and TRBJ2-5, with 7 bases lining up with TRBD1. The junction had 17 bases not matched to a gene; V was cut back by 3 bases and J by 1 base. The CDR3 extends over 19 amino acids. CDR1 and CDR2 from the germline V gene are SGHVS and FQNEAQ. The CDR3: CASSLDPQWQGEFQETQYF. The CDR3, as DNA: TGTGCCAGCAGCTTGGACCCTCAGTGGCAGGGGGAATTCCAAGAGACCCAGTACTTC.

This chain joins TRBV24-1 and TRBJ1-6, with D possibly being TRBD1 (5 bases). The CDR3 sequence is 18 residues long. The V end lost 2 bases, the J end lost 0 bases, and 13 bases lay between the germline ends. Germline V gene sequence: CDR1 KGHDR, CDR2 SFDVKD. Here the CDR3 DNA reads TGTGCCACCAGTGATTGGGGGATGCACAGCTCCTATAATTCACCCCTCCACTTT. The encoded protein is CATSDWGMHSSYNSPLHF.